This T cell receptor (beta chain) was recovered during a study of CXCR3-negative and CXCR3-positive naive CD8 T cells. Study-wide points: Relative to CXCR3-negative naive cells, CXCR3-positive naive cells had more hydrophobic TRB CDR3s. Whereas both naive subsets had comparably high diversity, memory CD8+ cells had much lower diversity.

The libraries of TRB cDNA were constructed through 5' RACE using UMI labels. Reanalyzing the 5' RACE reads, TCRdb keeps one entry per CDR3 protein, without DNA. Its clone listing holds around 63,000 distinct CDR3 sequences. Of note for this clonotype: Its target is not known.

Germline values: CDR1 SQVTM, CDR2 ANQGSEA. This CDR3 contains 13 residues. CD45RO-CCR7+CD27+CD95- defined naive CD8+ T cells. The sample comprised naive CXCR3+ CD8+ T cells from blood. Subset indicated: CD45RO-CCR7+CD27+CD95- naive CD8+ T cells expressing CXCR3 (TNR3+). The sequence was collected from a human donor in good health. Some clones in this sample may be carry-over from other donors' samples. The V gene is TRBV29-1, the J gene TRBJ2-2; the D call from TCRdb, TRBD1, cannot be confirmed without DNA. The CDR3 loop reads CSALGGGTGELFF.